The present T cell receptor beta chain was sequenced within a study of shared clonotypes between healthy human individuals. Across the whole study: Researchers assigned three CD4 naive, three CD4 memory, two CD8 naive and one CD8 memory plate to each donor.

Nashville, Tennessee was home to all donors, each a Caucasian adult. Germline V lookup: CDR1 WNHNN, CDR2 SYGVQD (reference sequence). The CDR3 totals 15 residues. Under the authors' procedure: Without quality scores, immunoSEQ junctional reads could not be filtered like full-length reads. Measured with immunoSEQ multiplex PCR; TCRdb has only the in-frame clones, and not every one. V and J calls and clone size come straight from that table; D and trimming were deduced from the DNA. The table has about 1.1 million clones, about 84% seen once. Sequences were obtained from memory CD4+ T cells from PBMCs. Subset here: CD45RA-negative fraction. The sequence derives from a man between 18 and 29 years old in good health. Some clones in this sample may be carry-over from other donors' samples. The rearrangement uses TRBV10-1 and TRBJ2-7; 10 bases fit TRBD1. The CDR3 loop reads CQIESAGTGAYEQYF. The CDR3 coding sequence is TGCCAGATCGAGTCAGCTGGGACAGGGGCGTACGAGCAGTACTTC.